The T cell receptor (beta chain) under discussion was sequenced for a study of PD-L1 blockade in urothelial cancer. Study in general: Patients' histories included 0 to 3 prior chemotherapy regimens. Analyzed time points were 3 weeks (second dose) and 6 weeks after therapy began.

This clone has just one count. CDR3 length equals 16 residues. Germline values: CDR1 SNHLY, CDR2 FYNNEI. Trimming at V came to 1 base and at J to 4 bases, leaving 1 base not matched to a gene. Patients in the study were battling locally advanced or metastatic urothelial carcinoma. All patients handed over anywhere from 1 to 8 samples, pretreatment and on-treatment. Produced via immunoSEQ multiplex PCR; TCRdb's table is partial and in-frame only. The sample lists 50,000 to 55,000 clones; roughly 77% were seen once. The sample in question was PBMCs, obtained around atezolizumab (anti-PD-L1) treatment. The chain couples TRBV2 to TRBJ2-1, with 13 bases lining up with TRBD2. The sequence was obtained from a man aged 70 or older with urothelial cancer. CDR3 sequence reads: CASSEGLAGGYNEQFF. CDR3 nucleotides: TGTGCCAGCAGTGAAGGACTAGCGGGAGGTTACAATGAGCAGTTCTTC.